These 20 T cell receptor beta chains were all obtained from the same sample, sequenced in a study of a mutant IDH1 vaccine in newly diagnosed glioma. The time point was: week 5, during vaccination. All doses held 300 ug of mutant IDH1 20-mer peptide, with topical imiquimod. Measured with immunoSEQ multiplex PCR; TCRdb has only the in-frame clones, and not every one. Of fewer than 65,000 clones in the sample, approximately 80% were seen once. Which antigens these TCRs recognize remains unknown. The specimen was PBMCs, collected from a glioma patient whose treatment included an IDH1 peptide vaccine. Receptor source: a man under 40 with glioma.

This chain joins TRBV7-6 and TRBJ1-1; weak D call: TRBD1 (6 bases). Germline-derived CDR1 and CDR2 are SGHVS and FNYEAQ. The CDR3 is 19 residues long. V was pared by 5 bases and J by 5 bases, with 30 bases between. CDR3 coding DNA: TGTGCCAGCAGCCAGATTCTACTCGGGACAAACTTTCGGGAGACTGAAGCTTTCTTT. This codes for CASSQILLGTNFRETEAFF. Drawing the rest from reference TRBV7-6 and TRBJ1-1, the complete variable domain is GAGVSQSPRYKVTKRGQDVALRCDPISGHVSLYWYRQALGQGPEFLTYFNYEAQQDKSGLPNDRFSAERPEGSISTLTIQRTEQRDSAMYRCASSQILLGTNFRETEAFFGQGTRLTVV.

The chain couples TRBV7-2 to TRBJ1-1; D may be TRBD1 (6 bases). V lost 1 base, J lost 5 bases, and 14 bases lay in between. This CDR3 contains 15 residues. Germline CDR1 is SGHTA and CDR2 is FQGNSA. For the CDR3, the DNA is TGTGCCAGCAGCTTAGAGGGTACAGGGTTTACTGAAGCTTTCTTT. Its translation: CASSLEGTGFTEAFF.

The CDR3 is CASTGENQPQHF. The DNA of the CDR3 is TGTGCCAGTACAGGGGAGAATCAGCCCCAGCATTTT. The chain combines TRBV28 with TRBJ1-5; 7 positions agree with TRBD1. The germline gives CDR1 MDHEN, CDR2 SYDVKM. The CDR3 covers 12 residues. V dropped 9 bases and J dropped 4; count of bases not matched to a gene: 3.

The chain combines TRBV29-1 with TRBJ1-1; D unclear. This CDR3 is built from 12 residues. The germline V gene has CDR1 SQVTM and CDR2 ANQGSEA. Trimming cost V 3 bases and J 0 bases, with 5 bases left between them. The CDR3 loop is CSVDGMNTEAFF. CDR3 nucleotides: TGCAGCGTTGACGGCATGAACACTGAAGCTTTCTTT. The full variable domain, in which reference TRBV29-1 and TRBJ1-1 provide the parts outside the CDR3, is SAVISQKPSRDICQRGTSLTIQCQVDSQVTMMFWYRQQPGQSLTLIATANQGSEATYESGFVIDKFPISRPNLTFSTLTVSNMSPEDSSIYLCSVDGMNTEAFFGQGTRLTVV.

The rearrangement uses TRBV13 and TRBJ2-7; 8 nucleotides agree with TRBD1. The CDR3 consists of 12 residues. Germline V gene data show CDR1 as PRHDT and CDR2 as FYEKMQ (reference sequence). V was pared by 4 bases and J by 6 bases, with 2 bases of the junction left unmatched. This chain's CDR3 is CASSYDRGEQYF. CDR3 in DNA: TGTGCCAGCAGCTACGACAGGGGCGAGCAGTACTTC.

This clone was seen a single time. The rearrangement joins TRBV18 to TRBJ2-7; tentative D call: TRBD1 (6 bases). This CDR3 is 15 amino acids long. Germline V gene sequence: CDR1 KGHSH, CDR2 LQKENI. V lost 3 bases, J lost 1 base, and 13 bases lay in between. CDR3 region: CASSPKQGWSYEQYF. The CDR3 nucleotides are TGTGCCAGCTCACCTAAACAGGGTTGGTCCTACGAGCAGTACTTC.

The chain combines TRBV6-6 with TRBJ2-3, with D perhaps TRBD2 (5 bases). The CDR3 totals 14 residues. V gave up 5 bases and J gave up 2 bases, with 11 bases separating them. Germline lookup yields CDR1 MNHNY and CDR2 SVGAGI (reference sequence). The CDR3 sequence is CASSPPGITDTQYF. CDR3 sequence (DNA): TGTGCCAGCAGTCCCCCGGGGATCACAGATACGCAGTATTTT.

This chain links TRBV2 with TRBJ2-7; 8 bases align to TRBD1. Germline trimming cut 3 bases from V and 0 bases from J; bases unmatched to any gene: 4. The CDR3 totals 15 residues. Germline CDR1 and CDR2: SNHLY and FYNNEI. The CDR3 region has the DNA TGTGCCAGCAGTGAGCAGGGGGCGAGCTCCTACGAGCAGTACTTC. Amino acids: CASSEQGASSYEQYF.

The chain combines TRBV5-6 with TRBJ2-1; no reliable D call. Germline V lookup: CDR1 SGHDT, CDR2 YYEEEE. The CDR3 is made up of 12 amino acids. V was shortened by 7 bases and J by 3 bases, with 8 bases between the two germline ends. CDR3 bases: TGTGCCAGCGGTTTTGGCTACAATGAGCAGTTCTTC. Translating it yields CASGFGYNEQFF.

This chain links TRBV7-6 with TRBJ2-5; D is unresolved. The CDR3 has 13 amino acids. V lost 0 bases to trimming and J lost 4 bases, with 6 bases between them. Germline V lookup: CDR1 SGHVS, CDR2 FNYEAQ. The CDR3 here is CASSLALRETQYF. CDR3 DNA sequence: TGTGCCAGCAGCTTAGCCTTAAGAGAGACCCAGTACTTC.

The chain employs TRBV28 and TRBJ1-5, with D maybe TRBD1 (6 bases). The CDR3 runs to 17 residues. The germline V gene encodes CDR1 MDHEN and CDR2 SYDVKM. V shed 4 bases and J shed 0 bases, with 16 bases lying between them. CDR3 DNA: TGTGCCAGCAGTTGGACAGCGGGAGCTAATAGCAATCAGCCCCAGCATTTT. Its protein product is CASSWTAGANSNQPQHF.

This clone occurred once. The chain uses TRBV5-1 and TRBJ2-5; D gene uncertain. There are 12 residues in the CDR3. In germline, CDR1 is SGHRS, CDR2 YFSETQ. The V end lost 1 base, the J end lost 2 bases, and 3 bases lay between the germline ends. This CDR3 reads CASSLRQETQYF. In DNA form, the CDR3 reads TGCGCCAGCAGCTTGAGGCAAGAGACCCAGTACTTC.

This clone was detected a few times. V usage is TRBV11-3 and J usage is TRBJ1-1; D is undetermined. The CDR3 length is 14 residues. Germline V lookup: CDR1 SGHNT, CDR2 YENEEA. The ends were cut back, 4 bases at V and 1 base at J, with 10 bases in the middle. The CDR3 here is CASSSAHGNTEAFF. CDR3 bases: TGTGCCAGCAGCTCCGCACATGGGAACACTGAAGCTTTCTTT.

The chain joins TRBV6-5 to TRBJ2-5; TRBD1 matches 7 bases. The junction had 2 bases not matched to a gene; V was cut back by 0 bases and J by 1 base. This CDR3 comprises 15 residues. CDR1 MNHEY and CDR2 SVGAGI come from the germline V gene. CDR3 residues: CASSYSDRFQETQYF. DNA of the CDR3: TGTGCCAGCAGTTACTCGGACAGGTTCCAAGAGACCCAGTACTTC.

The J gene is TRBJ2-7, the V gene TRBV5-1; 8 positions agree with TRBD1. Germline CDR1 SGHRS, CDR2 YFSETQ. V gave up 0 bases and J gave up 6 bases; unmatched junction bases: 5. This CDR3 contains 14 residues. The CDR3 DNA reads as TGCGCCAGCAGCTTGGTTCAGGGGGCGGTCGAGCAGTACTTC. It specifies CASSLVQGAVEQYF. Using reference TRBV5-1 and TRBJ2-7 for the parts outside the CDR3, the full variable domain is KAGVTQTPRYLIKTRGQQVTLSCSPISGHRSVSWYQQTPGQGLQFLFEYFSETQRNKGNFPGRFSGRQFSNSRSEMNVSTLELGDSALYLCASSLVQGAVEQYFGPGTRLTVT.

The rearrangement joins TRBV6-6 to TRBJ2-7, with D uncertain. Trimming shortened V by 5 bases and J by 2 bases, and 4 bases separated the two germline ends. Germline V gives CDR1 MNHNY, CDR2 SVGAGI (reference sequence). This CDR3 comprises 11 residues. The CDR3 sequence: CASSTAYEQYF. CDR3 sequence (DNA): TGTGCCAGCAGTACAGCCTACGAGCAGTACTTC.

This clone is a singleton in its sample. The chain links TRBV7-6 to TRBJ1-3, with a tentative D call TRBD1 (5 bases). The V and J ends lost 5 bases and 0 bases respectively, with 11 bases between them. The CDR3 contains 15 residues. Germline V gene lookup returns CDR1 SGHVS and CDR2 FNYEAQ. CDR3 loop: CASSLGRSSGNTIYF. For the CDR3, the DNA is TGTGCCAGCAGCCTGGGACGGAGCTCTGGAAACACCATATATTTT.

V usage is TRBV6-1 and J usage is TRBJ2-1; D gene ambiguous. CDR3 length equals 12 residues. V was shortened by 4 bases and J by 1 base, with 2 bases between the two germline ends. Germline CDR1 and CDR2: MNHNS and SASEGT. CDR3 sequence reads: CASSGSYNEQFF. CDR3 coding DNA: TGTGCCAGCAGTGGATCCTACAATGAGCAGTTCTTC.

V gene TRBV27 combines with J gene TRBJ2-5; D might be TRBD1 (5 bases). CDR1 and CDR2 (germline): MNHEY, SMNVEV (reference sequence). This CDR3 is 11 amino acids long. Trimming pared 11 bases from V and 5 bases from J, leaving 12 bases between. In nucleotides, the CDR3 is TGTGCCGGATGGGGCTCGGAGACCCAGTACTTC. Its translation: CAGWGSETQYF.

This chain uses TRBV19 with TRBJ1-2; D remains unclear. Deletions cut 4 bases from V and 3 bases from J, with 12 bases between. Germline V gene lookup returns CDR1 LNHDA and CDR2 SQIVND (reference sequence). The CDR3 consists of 14 residues. The CDR3: CASSKDRDYYGYTF. The CDR3 DNA reads as TGTGCCAGTAGTAAGGACCGGGATTACTATGGCTACACCTTC.